Ten or more counts support the clone carrying this T cell receptor (beta chain). The V gene lost 2 bases and the J gene lost 5 bases, with 15 bases spanning the gap. The length of the CDR3 is 15 residues. Germline lookup yields CDR1 MGHRA and CDR2 YSYEKL. Time point noted: technical triplicate 3. The source of the sample is a study of neurological immune-mediated disorders. As for the cDNA, it was generated by 5'RACE with 10-nucleotide random UMIs. Sequencing runs each yielded over 170 million TCR-beta sequences from 15-18 subjects. MiXCR was run by TCRdb on the 5' RACE reads, yielding one entry per CDR3 protein. Of 45,000 or so distinct CDR3 sequences in the sample, around a fifth were seen once.

This TCR derives from a man aged 60-69 years with HTLV-1-associated myelopathy (HAM/TSP). The sequencing input was PBMCs. The chain links TRBV4-1 to TRBJ2-5; a possible D gene is TRBD1 (6 bases). The chain's CDR3 is CASSQFRQAGETQYF. CDR3 bases: TGCGCCAGCAGCCAATTTAGACAGGCTGGGGAGACCCAGTACTTC.